This TCR beta chain emerged from a study of siplizumab effects on memory and regulatory T cells. Findings of the study overall: Most proliferating CD4+ or CD8+ clones, roughly 75-95%, had no naive or memory assignment. To unstimulated subsets, only a minor fraction of alloreactive clones could be mapped. Apparently more diverse than memory cells, naive T cells also seemed major alloresponse contributors. Whether proliferating Tregs in siplizumab cultures suppress was not functionally confirmed.

Sequenced by immunoSEQ multiplex PCR; TCRdb stores in-frame clones only, minus some. Of approximately 100,000 clones in the sample, around 90% were seen once. Trimming at V came to 0 bases and at J to 8 bases, leaving 7 bases not matched to a gene. The CDR3 consists of 15 residues. The germline CDR1 and CDR2 sequences are SGDLS and YYNGEE. A remark on this clone: What it recognizes is unknown.

The source material was non-Treg CD4+ T cells sorted from blood. This chain uses TRBV9 with TRBJ2-1; TRBD2 aligns across 8 bases. The clonotype originates from a human donor in good health. The CDR3 loop reads CASSVGGTSVYEQFF. DNA for the CDR3: TGTGCCAGCAGCGTAGGGGGGACTAGTGTCTATGAGCAGTTCTTC.